This T cell receptor beta chain was profiled in a study of blood T cell repertoires in COVID-19. Overall study: Donors in the United States, Italy and Spain gave samples during acute or convalescent COVID-19. Nucleic acid was either cDNA or gDNA, and it came from T cells, B-cell-depleted T cells, or PBMCs.

V lost 0 bases to trimming and J lost 4 bases; unmatched junction nucleotides: 14. CDR1 is SGDLS and CDR2 is YYNGEE in the germline V gene. This CDR3 region has 18 residues. Sequencing used immunoSEQ multiplex PCR; TCRdb keeps in-frame clones, though not all of them. The repertoire has 150,000 to 200,000 clones, over 75% of them found once; the top ten carry under 0.85%. The age range of participants was 18 to 89 years, with residence in more than 20 US areas. Participant reports of clinical history set cohort assignment. Sequencing was carried out using PBMCs or T cells enriched from blood (not recorded which). The chain joins TRBV9 to TRBJ2-7; 9 bases agree with TRBD2. The sequence was obtained from a woman aged 18-30 years who had recovered from COVID-19. The CDR3 protein is CASSVGSSGSSLPYEQYF. The CDR3 DNA reads as TGTGCCAGCAGCGTAGGGAGTAGCGGGAGTTCCCTGCCTTACGAGCAGTACTTC. Together with reference TRBV9 and TRBJ2-7, the CDR3 gives the full variable domain: DSGVTQTPKHLITATGQRVTLRCSPRSGDLSVYWYQQSLDQGLQFLIQYYNGEERAKGNILERFSAQQFPDLHSELNLSSLELGDSALYFCASSVGSSGSSLPYEQYFGPGTRLTVT.